The source of this T cell receptor (beta chain) is a study of Ad26.COV2.S vaccination and SARS-CoV-2 variants. Study-wide background: Intramuscularly, Ad26.COV2.S was given either once or twice, 56 days apart.

Sequencing was performed with immunoSEQ multiplex PCR; in TCRdb, only in-frame clones are kept and a portion is missing. The sample includes 250,000 to 300,000 clones, around 87% of them seen just once. Points from the study as a whole: The placebo group had lower spike-specific TCR breadth than the vaccine recipients did.

Specified treatment: over 15 received Ad26.COV2.S at low or high dose, single or two shots; about five received placebo; per-sample allocation not given. At day 63 after the first vaccine or placebo injection, samples were drawn. It was an adult aged 18-55 years in Boston who was the donor. An Ad26 vector that expressed Wuhan-strain SARS-CoV-2 spike constituted the vaccine. V lost 3 bases to trimming and J lost 5 bases; unmatched junction nucleotides: 4. Germline lookup yields CDR1 SGHVS and CDR2 FNYEAQ. The CDR3 runs 13 residues. Of note for this clone: Its cognate antigen is unknown.

The rearrangement joins TRBV7-6 to TRBJ2-7; 7 bases fit TRBD1. The sample was peripheral blood, taken in a trial of Ad26.COV2.S vaccine versus placebo. This TCR was recovered from a person between 18 and 59 years old who received the Ad26.COV2.S COVID-19 vaccine or a placebo. In DNA, the CDR3 is TGTGCCAGCAGCTTTAGACAGGGCGACGAGCAGTACTTC. It codes for CASSFRQGDEQYF.